In its sample, the clone carrying this T cell receptor beta chain was seen once. Its target is not known. The sample belongs to a study of lymphopenia after photon versus proton radiotherapy. Findings of the study overall: Only patients who died were analyzed for survival; proton advantage is unproven. Relative stability marked proton patients; photon patients lost diversity and naive cells. After lymphocyte nadir, photon-treated repertoires showed oligoclonal expansion, especially CD8+ Temra.

Sequencing was performed with immunoSEQ multiplex PCR; in TCRdb, only in-frame clones are kept and a portion is missing. The table records roughly 150,000 clones, about nine tenths of them present only once. J gave up 5 bases and V 0 bases, and 4 bases lay outside the gene matches. Germline CDR1 is SGHRS and CDR2 is YFSETQ. This CDR3 spans 16 amino acids. The chain is built from TRBV5-1 and TRBJ2-3; 12 nucleotides line up with TRBD2. Here the sequenced sample was peripheral blood, taken from a patient treated with photon-based radiotherapy. The clonotype comes from a man in his fifties with gastric cancer. The CDR3 spells CASSLVTSGSVDTQYF. The CDR3 coding sequence is TGCGCCAGCAGCTTGGTGACTAGCGGGAGTGTAGATACGCAGTATTTT.